A single sample is the source of the 10 T cell receptor beta chains below, sequenced in a study of blood T cell repertoires in COVID-19. TCRdb's table, derived via immunoSEQ multiplex PCR, lists solely in-frame clones and lacks some. The sample carries about 370,000 clones, more than 80% recorded once. The sequenced sample consisted of PBMCs or T cells enriched from blood (not recorded which). These receptor sequences come from a man aged 18 to 29 who had recovered from COVID-19.

This rearrangement joins TRBV2 to TRBJ1-2; D is undetermined. CDR3 length equals 13 residues. Per the germline V gene, CDR1 is SNHLY and CDR2 is FYNNEI. V dropped 6 bases and J dropped 2 bases, with 10 bases sitting between them. CDR3 residues: CASRVFQNYGYTF. For the CDR3, the DNA is TGTGCCAGCAGAGTGTTCCAGAACTATGGCTACACCTTC.

The gene calls are TRBV18 and TRBJ2-7; 10 bases map to TRBD1. Germline V lookup: CDR1 KGHSH, CDR2 LQKENI. The V gene end was trimmed by 2 bases and the J gene end by 1 base; junction bases not matched to a gene: 8. The CDR3 runs 17 residues. CDR3 loop: CASSPATGQGKSYEQYF. The CDR3 DNA follows: TGTGCCAGCTCACCAGCCACGGGACAGGGGAAATCCTACGAGCAGTACTTC.

This chain uses TRBV3-1 (or the pseudogene TRBV3-2) with TRBJ1-3; no clear D gene. V was pared by 4 bases and J by 0 bases, with 7 bases between. Germline loops: CDR1 LGHDT, CDR2 YNNKEL (reference sequence). The CDR3 runs 14 residues. The CDR3 loop is CASSRDNSGNTIYF. The CDR3 DNA follows: TGTGCCAGCAGCCGAGACAACTCTGGAAACACCATATATTTT.

V gene TRBV10-2 combines with J gene TRBJ2-7, with D possibly matching TRBD1 (5 bases). Germline lookup yields CDR1 WSHSY and CDR2 SAAADI. V lost 5 bases to trimming and J lost 3 bases, with 11 bases between them. CDR3 length equals 13 residues. The CDR3 DNA follows: TGCGCCAGCAGTTCGGGCAGGGTCTACGAGCAGTACTTC. The encoded protein is CASSSGRVYEQYF.

The rearrangement joins TRBV27 to TRBJ1-2; TRBD1 matches 9 bases. From germline, CDR1 is MNHEY and CDR2 SMNVEV (reference sequence). CDR3 size: 14 residues. The trim removed 8 bases at V and 8 bases at J, leaving 12 bases unmatched. This CDR3 is CASGPGQGIGGYTF. The CDR3 DNA sequence: TGTGCCAGCGGGCCGGGACAGGGAATAGGAGGCTACACCTTC.

The chain employs TRBV4-2 and TRBJ2-3, with 7 bases lining up with TRBD2. J was trimmed by 5 bases and V by 0 bases; bases with no gene match: 14. Germline assignment: CDR1 LGHNA and CDR2 YNFKEQ. This CDR3 is 18 amino acids long. Here the CDR3 DNA reads TGTGCCAGCAGCCAAGATACGTCCGTACGCGGGAGTGGAGATACGCAGTATTTT. The encoded protein is CASSQDTSVRGSGDTQYF.

This chain joins TRBV5-4 and TRBJ2-6, with 8 bases aligning to TRBD1. The ends lost 4 bases at V and 0 bases at J; junction bases unmatched: 6. This CDR3 has 17 amino acids. Germline V gene data show CDR1 as SGHNT and CDR2 as YYREEE (reference sequence). The CDR3 loop is CASSAGTGFSGANVLTF. The CDR3 DNA sequence: TGTGCCAGCAGCGCCGGGACAGGCTTCTCTGGGGCCAACGTCCTGACTTTC.

V and J are TRBV10-3 and TRBJ2-7; 9 bases map to TRBD2. The V and J ends lost 3 bases and 0 bases, in that order; junction bases with no gene match: 12. Per the germline V gene, CDR1 is ENHRY and CDR2 is SYGVKD. This CDR3 region has 18 residues. The CDR3 protein is CAISDGGASGTLSYEQYF. As DNA, the CDR3 is TGTGCCATCAGTGATGGGGGGGCTAGCGGGACCCTCTCCTACGAGCAGTACTTC.

The chain joins TRBV4-1 to TRBJ2-7; maybe TRBD2 (5 bases). Trimming pared 4 bases from V and 3 bases from J, leaving 10 bases between. From germline, CDR1 is MGHRA and CDR2 YSYEKL. CDR3 size: 13 residues. The CDR3, as DNA: TGCGCCAGCAGCCCCCCGGCGGGCTACGAGCAGTACTTC. Translation gives CASSPPAGYEQYF.

This clone was detected only a few times. The chain links TRBV4-1 to TRBJ2-2; D possibly corresponds to TRBD2 (5 bases). Trimming pared 7 bases from V and 2 bases from J, leaving 11 bases between. CDR3 length: 14 residues. The germline CDR1 and CDR2 sequences are MGHRA and YSYEKL. CDR3 amino acids: CASNLRENTGELFF. DNA of the CDR3: TGCGCCAGCAACCTACGGGAAAACACCGGGGAGCTGTTTTTT.